This T cell receptor (beta chain) derives from a study of blood T cell repertoires in COVID-19. Overall study: Spain, Italy and the United States supplied samples that represented acute and convalescent COVID-19. PBMCs, B-cell-depleted T cells, or T cells were the source of the cDNA or gDNA that made up the material.

Under the authors' procedure: Counts of nucleated cells, estimated from reference gene primer amplification, were obtained. The protocol was immunoSEQ multiplex PCR, while the TCRdb copy is restricted to in-frame clones and leaves out a portion. The DNA gave D and trimming, while V, J and clone size come from that table. The sample holds about 180,000 clones, 87% seen once. Looked up from germline, CDR1 is MGHRA and CDR2 is YSYEKL. There are 16 residues in the CDR3. The V gene end was trimmed by 3 bases and the J gene end by 6 bases; junction bases not matched to a gene: 7. The source of this sequence is a man in his forties or fifties with active or convalescent COVID-19. This chain uses TRBV4-1 with TRBJ1-5; 11 nucleotides match TRBD1. Sequenced sample: peripheral blood. The CDR3 here is CASSQGTGGVIQPQHF. The CDR3 nucleotides read TGCGCCAGCAGCCAGGGGACAGGGGGGGTAATTCAGCCCCAGCATTTT.